This TCR beta chain was captured by sequencing in a study of blood T cell repertoires in COVID-19. Clinical histories supplied by participants themselves formed the basis of cohort assignment. Authors' analysis steps: Estimated nucleated cell counts came from reference gene primer amplification. Sequenced by immunoSEQ multiplex PCR; TCRdb stores in-frame clones only, minus some. V and J calls and clone size follow that table, whereas D and trimming were derived from the DNA. The repertoire holds around 250,000 clones, about nine tenths seen once, with more than 1% in the top ten. Germline CDR1 and CDR2: SGHKS and YYEKEE (reference sequence). The CDR3 sequence is 14 residues long. Trimming at V came to 1 base and at J to 4 bases, leaving 5 bases not matched to a gene.

The sequenced sample consisted of PBMCs or T cells enriched from blood (not recorded which). The rearrangement links TRBV5-5 to TRBJ2-7, with 7 bases fitting TRBD1. The receptor was isolated from a human donor in a cohort exposed to, infected with or recovered from COVID-19 (not recorded which). The donor label of this sample is uncertain. CDR3 in amino acids: CASSLSAGGYEQYF. The CDR3 bases are TGTGCCAGCAGCTTGTCGGCAGGGGGATACGAGCAGTACTTC.